This is a list of T cell receptor beta chains from one sample in a study of response to subunit inactivated influenza vaccine. MiXCR, applied by TCRdb to the RT-PCR reads, yields one record per CDR3 protein. The repertoire holds about 480,000 distinct CDR3 sequences, approximately 13% seen once, with around 13% in the top ten. Specimen: PBMCs from blood, collected more than 35 days after vaccination. These receptors all come from a man aged 45 to 65 who received an inactivated influenza vaccine. Both conserved end residues are part of each CDR3. Fields, in order: V gene, J gene, CDR3 protein.

TRBV7-9	TRBJ2-5	CASSIPGGQETQYF
TRBV5-1	TRBJ2-6	CASSWTGSPGANVLTF
TRBV7-9	TRBJ2-5	CASSPKDEQGKGETQYF
TRBV7-2	TRBJ2-3	CASSLSATDTQYF
TRBV20-1	TRBJ2-3	CSARDWLADPTDTQYF
TRBV5-1	TRBJ1-1	CASSFNPGGTEAFF
TRBV6-1	TRBJ1-5	CATRTRENQPQHF
TRBV7-2	TRBJ2-7	CASSLGATGTSGTRLSYEQYF
TRBV12-3/TRBV12-4	TRBJ2-7	CASSLTGGFRSSYEQYF
TRBV7-8	TRBJ2-5	CASSSLGQVVETQYF
TRBV4-1	TRBJ2-7	CASSHRVNTYEQYF
TRBV5-1	TRBJ2-7	CASSGGESSYEQYF
TRBV11-2	TRBJ2-5	CASSLEWGFMETQYF
TRBV11-2	TRBJ2-2	CASSLVRLREGLSTGELFF
TRBV14	TRBJ2-5	CASSQDGVQETQYF
TRBV4-2	TRBJ2-2	CASSQDTGTGELFF
TRBV2	TRBJ1-2	CASSGGGTNYGYTF
TRBV6-1	TRBJ2-3	CASSPRTSYGEDTQYF
TRBV19	TRBJ1-5	CASSIVGDIALYYSNQPQHF
TRBV28	TRBJ2-5	CASRASGTFGETQYF
TRBV28	TRBJ2-5	CASSSGTGAETQYF
TRBV28	TRBJ2-7	CASRKGITYEQYF
TRBV27	TRBJ2-1	CASSLRGPYYYNEQFF
TRBV7-2	TRBJ2-5	CASSLAQASGRAETQYF
TRBV29-1	TRBJ1-2	CSVPPPGLYGYTF
TRBV5-8	TRBJ2-6	CASSLSTSLSGANVLTF
TRBV30	TRBJ2-7	CAWSVRDSGLYEQYF
TRBV5-1	TRBJ2-2	CASSVNSGELSF
TRBV10-3	TRBJ2-7	CAIRLQGDTYEQYF
TRBV20-1	TRBJ2-7	CSAPSGGAYEQYF
TRBV10-3	TRBJ2-5	CAISDSRTSVRETQYF
TRBV28	TRBJ2-1	CASSYPRTLAGSLYNEQFF
TRBV7-9	TRBJ2-7	CASSSHRGREDEQYF
TRBV5-1	TRBJ1-1	CASSGEVGNTEAFF
TRBV12-3/TRBV12-4	TRBJ2-2	CASSFGTSSGELFF
TRBV4-2	TRBJ2-4	CASSQDSGRGSNIQYF
TRBV14	TRBJ2-3	CASSQVLGSSRQTDTQYF
TRBV27	TRBJ2-1	CASTPRLSSYNEQFF
TRBV7-9	TRBJ2-1	CASAMGNEQFF
TRBV6-5	TRBJ2-3	CASRTPGDTQYF
TRBV12-3/TRBV12-4	TRBJ1-4	CASSFLNEKLFF
TRBV2	TRBJ2-7	CASSRSTGNSYEQYF
TRBV29-1	TRBJ2-1	CSVAGTSRLGEQFF
TRBV11-2	TRBJ2-7	CASSTWRGLAGVYEQYF
TRBV29-1	TRBJ1-2	CSVGGDGGYTF
TRBV20-1	TRBJ2-2	CSAKPGALGELFF
TRBV11-2	TRBJ1-2	CASSLGGRGYGYTF
TRBV5-1	TRBJ2-1	CASSLGPENSYNEQFF